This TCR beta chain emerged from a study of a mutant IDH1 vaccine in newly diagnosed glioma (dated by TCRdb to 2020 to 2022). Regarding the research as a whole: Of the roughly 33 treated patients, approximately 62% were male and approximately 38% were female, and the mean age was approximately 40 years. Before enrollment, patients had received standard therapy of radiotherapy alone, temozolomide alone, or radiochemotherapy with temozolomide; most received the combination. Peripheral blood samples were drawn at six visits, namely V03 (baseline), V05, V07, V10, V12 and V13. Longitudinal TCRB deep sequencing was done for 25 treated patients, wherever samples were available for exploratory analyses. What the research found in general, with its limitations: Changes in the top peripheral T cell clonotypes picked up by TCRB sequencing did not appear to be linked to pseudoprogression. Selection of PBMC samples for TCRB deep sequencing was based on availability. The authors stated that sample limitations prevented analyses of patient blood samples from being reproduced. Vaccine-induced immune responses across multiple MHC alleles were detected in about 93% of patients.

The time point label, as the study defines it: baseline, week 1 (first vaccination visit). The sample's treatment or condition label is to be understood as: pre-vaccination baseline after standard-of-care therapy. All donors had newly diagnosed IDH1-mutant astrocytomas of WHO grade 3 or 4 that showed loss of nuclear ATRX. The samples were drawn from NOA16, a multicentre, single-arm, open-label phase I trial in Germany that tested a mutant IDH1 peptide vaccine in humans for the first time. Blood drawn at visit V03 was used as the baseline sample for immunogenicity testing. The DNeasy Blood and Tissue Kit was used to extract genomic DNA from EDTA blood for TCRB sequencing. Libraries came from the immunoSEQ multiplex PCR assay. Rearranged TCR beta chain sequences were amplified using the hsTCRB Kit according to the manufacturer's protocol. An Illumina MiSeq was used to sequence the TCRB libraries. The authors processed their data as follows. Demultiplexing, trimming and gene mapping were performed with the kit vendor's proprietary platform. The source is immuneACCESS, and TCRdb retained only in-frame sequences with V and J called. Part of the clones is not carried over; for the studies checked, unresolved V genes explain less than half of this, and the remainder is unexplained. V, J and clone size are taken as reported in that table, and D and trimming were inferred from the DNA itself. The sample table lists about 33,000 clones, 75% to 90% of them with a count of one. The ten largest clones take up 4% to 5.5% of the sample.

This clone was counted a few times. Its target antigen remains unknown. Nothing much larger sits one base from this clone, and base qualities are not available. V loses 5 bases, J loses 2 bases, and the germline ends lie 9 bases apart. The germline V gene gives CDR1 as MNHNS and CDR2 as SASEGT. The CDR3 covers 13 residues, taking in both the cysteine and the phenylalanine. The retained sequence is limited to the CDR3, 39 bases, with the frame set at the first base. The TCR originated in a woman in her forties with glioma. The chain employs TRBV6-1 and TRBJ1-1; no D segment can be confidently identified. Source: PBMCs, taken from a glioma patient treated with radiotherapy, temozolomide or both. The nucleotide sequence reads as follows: TGTGCCAGCAGTTCTACATTTAACACTGAAGCTTTCTTT. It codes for CASSSTFNTEAFF.